Listed here are 19 T cell receptor beta chains from one sample, sequenced in a study of blood T cell repertoires in COVID-19. TCRdb's copy holds only in-frame clones and misses some; the assay was immunoSEQ multiplex PCR. The sample yields approximately 150,000 clones, roughly 86% seen once. The specimen sequenced was peripheral blood. All receptors derive from a man in his 70s with acute or convalescent COVID-19.

This sequence joins TRBV5-1 and TRBJ1-1, with TRBD1 matching 9 bases. V was clipped by 3 bases and J by 0 bases; unmatched bases: 0. In germline, CDR1 is SGHRS, CDR2 YFSETQ. The CDR3 runs 14 residues. Written as DNA, the CDR3 is TGCGCCAGCAGCTGGGACAGGGTGAACACTGAAGCTTTCTTT. Translated, it gives CASSWDRVNTEAFF. The variable domain in full, completed from reference TRBV5-1 and TRBJ1-1, reads KAGVTQTPRYLIKTRGQQVTLSCSPISGHRSVSWYQQTPGQGLQFLFEYFSETQRNKGNFPGRFSGRQFSNSRSEMNVSTLELGDSALYLCASSWDRVNTEAFFGQGTRLTVV.

The chain links TRBV6-5 to TRBJ2-7, with 9 bases that match TRBD1. The germline V gene encodes CDR1 MNHEY and CDR2 SVGAGI. The CDR3 runs to 15 residues. V gave up 6 bases and J gave up 2 bases; unmatched junction bases: 8. CDR3 in amino acids: CASSLTGTGTYEQYF. The CDR3 DNA reads as TGTGCCAGCAGCTTAACCGGGACAGGGACCTACGAGCAGTACTTC.

This clone was observed a few times. This chain uses TRBV12-3 or TRBV12-4 with TRBJ2-7; 8 bases are shared with TRBD1. V trimming: 6 bases; J trimming: 2 bases; junction bases outside the gene matches: 3. CDR3 length: 13 amino acids. CDR3 sequence: CASRMTGAYEQYF. The DNA for the CDR3 is TGTGCCAGCAGGATGACAGGGGCCTACGAGCAGTACTTC.

This clone was counted only a few times. V usage is TRBV7-9 and J usage is TRBJ2-7; D gene unclear. V lost 7 bases and J lost 1, with 17 bases in between. This CDR3 region has 15 residues. The germline V gene has CDR1 SEHNR and CDR2 FQNEAQ (reference sequence). The CDR3 DNA reads TGTGCCAGCATCCCCGGGTCTTCGGCTTCCTACGAGCAGTACTTC. Translating it yields CASIPGSSASYEQYF.

This sequence joins TRBV10-2 and TRBJ1-2, with D maybe TRBD1 (6 bases). The CDR3 has 14 amino acids. Trimming shortened V by 10 bases and J by 0 bases, and 15 bases separated the two germline ends. Per the germline V gene, CDR1 is WSHSY and CDR2 is SAAADI. CDR3 nucleotides: TGCGCCACCACCGACAGGCCCGCTAACTATGGCTACACCTTC. Encoded protein: CATTDRPANYGYTF.

The chain combines TRBV7-9 with TRBJ2-5, with 8 bases identical to TRBD1. The CDR3 has 13 residues. The germline gives CDR1 SEHNR, CDR2 FQNEAQ (reference sequence). The V and J ends lost 2 bases and 5 bases, in that order; junction bases with no gene match: 1. For the CDR3, the DNA is TGTGCCAGCAGCTTACGACAGGGGGAGACCCAGTACTTC. Translating gives CASSLRQGETQYF.

This rearrangement joins TRBV28 to TRBJ1-4, with 7 bases matching TRBD1. Trimming took 4 bases from V and 2 from J; bases not matched to a gene: 10. Germline V lookup: CDR1 MDHEN, CDR2 SYDVKM. CDR3 length equals 17 residues. CDR3 in DNA: TGTGCCAGCAGTTCCCCCCAACAGGGGCCGACTAATGAAAAACTGTTTTTT. Residues: CASSSPQQGPTNEKLFF.

The J gene is TRBJ2-2, the V gene TRBV11-2; 9 bases are shared with TRBD1. V lost 5 bases and J lost 6; bases outside the gene matches: 7. The CDR3 spans 15 residues. CDR1 SGHAT and CDR2 FQNNGV come from the germline V gene. CDR3 in DNA: TGTGCCAGCAGCGAATACGGGACAGGGCCCGGGGAGCTGTTTTTT. It yields the protein CASSEYGTGPGELFF.

This chain links TRBV9 with TRBJ2-7; the match to TRBD1 covers 8 bases. CDR1 is SGDLS and CDR2 is YYNGEE in the germline V gene. The junction had 8 bases not matched to a gene; V was cut back by 0 bases and J by 6 bases. The CDR3 loop spans 15 amino acids. CDR3: CASSVAAGGAGEQYF. The CDR3 region has the DNA TGTGCCAGCAGCGTAGCTGCAGGGGGCGCGGGCGAGCAGTACTTC.

The genes are TRBV16 and TRBJ1-4; tentative D call: TRBD1 (6 bases). Looked up from germline, CDR1 is KGHSY and CDR2 is FQNENV. V lost 2 bases and J lost 5, with 15 bases in between. This CDR3 spans 16 amino acids. CDR3 nucleotides: TGTGCCAGCAGCCAAGAGGGGGGGGCGGCAAATGAAAAACTGTTTTTT. Protein product: CASSQEGGAANEKLFF. The full variable domain, completed using reference TRBV16 and TRBJ1-4, is GEEVAQTPKHLVRGEGQKAKLYCAPIKGHSYVFWYQQVLKNEFKFLISFQNENVFDETGMPKERFSAKCLPNSPCSLEIQATKLEDSAVYFCASSQEGGAANEKLFFGSGTQLSVL.

The CDR3 spells CASSRTSGGADEQFF. DNA for the CDR3: TGTGCCAGCAGCAGAACTAGCGGGGGGGCAGATGAGCAGTTCTTC. The rearrangement links TRBV5-4 to TRBJ2-1; 13 bases align to TRBD2. The CDR3 runs 15 residues. Germline loops: CDR1 SGHNT, CDR2 YYREEE (reference sequence). Germline trimming cut 4 bases from V and 8 bases from J; bases unmatched to any gene: 6.

The rearrangement uses TRBV5-1 and TRBJ1-6, with 7 nucleotides matching TRBD1. The CDR3 sequence is 16 residues long. Unmatched junction bases numbered 4, after V lost 0 bases and J lost 4 bases. CDR1 is SGHRS, CDR2 YFSETQ, per germline. The CDR3 here is CASSLAGTVYNSPLHF. The CDR3 region has the DNA TGCGCCAGCAGCTTGGCCGGGACAGTATATAATTCACCCCTCCACTTT.

The chain has TRBV4-2 and TRBJ2-7, with TRBD2 matching 11 bases. From germline, CDR1 is LGHNA and CDR2 YNFKEQ. After removal of 3 bases from V and 4 bases from J, the junction contained 5 bases not matched to a gene. CDR3 size: 15 residues. CDR3 in amino acids: CASSQAGLAEYEQYF. CDR3 in DNA: TGTGCCAGCAGCCAGGCGGGACTAGCGGAATACGAGCAGTACTTC.

The CDR3 DNA sequence: TGTGCCAGCAGTTTAGTAAATTACGAGCAGTACTTC. This encodes CASSLVNYEQYF. This chain links TRBV28 with TRBJ2-7; D is unclear. CDR1 is MDHEN, CDR2 SYDVKM, per germline. V was clipped by 2 bases and J by 4 bases, with 6 bases between them. CDR3 length: 12 residues.

The chain recombines TRBV7-9 with TRBJ1-2, with D possibly matching TRBD1 (5 bases). The V and J ends lost 5 bases and 0 bases respectively, with 13 bases between them. The V gene's germline CDR1 is SEHNR and CDR2 FQNEAQ (reference sequence). The CDR3 loop spans 15 amino acids. The CDR3 bases are TGTGCCAGCAGCCCGGACATTTTAGCTAACTATGGCTACACCTTC. It yields the protein CASSPDILANYGYTF.

The J gene is TRBJ2-2, the V gene TRBV7-6, with D possibly matching TRBD1 (6 bases). CDR3 size: 16 residues. V was clipped by 2 bases and J by 5 bases, with 15 bases between them. Germline CDR1 and CDR2: SGHVS and FNYEAQ. In nucleotides, the CDR3 is TGTGCCAGCAGCTTAATCTCGGCGCAGGGGACCGGGGAGCTGTTTTTT. Translating it yields CASSLISAQGTGELFF. Full variable domain (missing parts from reference TRBV7-6 and TRBJ2-2): GAGVSQSPRYKVTKRGQDVALRCDPISGHVSLYWYRQALGQGPEFLTYFNYEAQQDKSGLPNDRFSAERPEGSISTLTIQRTEQRDSAMYRCASSLISAQGTGELFFGEGSRLTVL.

V and J are TRBV7-8 and TRBJ2-7; 10 bases fit TRBD1. Germline CDR1 and CDR2: SGHVS and FQNEAQ. With 5 bases clipped from V and 6 bases from J, the junction kept 4 bases outside the gene matches. The CDR3 length is 13 residues. CDR3: CASSRDRGREQYF. The CDR3 DNA reads as TGTGCCAGCAGCCGAGACAGGGGGCGCGAGCAGTACTTC.

The chain joins TRBV15 to TRBJ2-3; 12 bases match TRBD2. Germline CDR1 and CDR2: LNHNV and YYDKDF (reference sequence). The CDR3 spans 18 residues. Germline trimming cut 0 bases from V and 4 bases from J; bases unmatched to any gene: 8. CDR3 in amino acids: CATSRDLGLAGGPDTQYF. DNA for the CDR3: TGTGCCACCAGCAGAGATCTAGGGCTAGCGGGAGGGCCAGATACGCAGTATTTT.

This clone was seen a few times. The chain carries TRBV7-8 and TRBJ1-3, with D possibly TRBD1 on 5 matching bases. Trimming removed 2 bases at V and 4 bases at J, with 15 bases between. The CDR3 runs to 16 residues. The V gene's germline CDR1 is SGHVS and CDR2 FQNEAQ. CDR3 in amino acids: CASSLNVGGYGNTIYF. The CDR3 bases are TGTGCCAGCAGCTTAAACGTTGGGGGGTACGGAAACACCATATATTTT.